These 26 T cell receptor beta chains came from one sample sequenced in a study of blood T cells in healthy people across ages. Next came a second PCR, run for about 6 to 12 cycles, which used a sample-barcoded 5' primer along with a J-beta primer mix. In TCRdb, the 5' RACE reads were re-called with MiXCR into one record per CDR3 protein. Found here are about 680,000 distinct CDR3 sequences, 45% to 50% of them singletons; the top ten hold 25% to 35%. Sequencing was performed on blood. These receptors were collected from a woman aged 55-69 years in good health.

The rearrangement links TRBV27 to TRBJ2-6; 9 bases line up with TRBD1. The germline V gene has CDR1 MNHEY and CDR2 SMNVEV (reference sequence). V shed 5 bases, J shed 0 bases, and the junction held 11 bases outside the gene matches. The CDR3 is 19 amino acids. The CDR3 loop is CASSGYGGQGISGANVLTF. CDR3 in DNA: TGTGCCAGCAGTGGATACGGAGGACAGGGGATCTCTGGGGCCAACGTCCTGACTTTC.

A word on this clonotype: A junction boundary mismatches the germline segment, possibly from a read error. The chain has TRBV6-5 and TRBJ2-5, with 9 bases identical to TRBD2. The end of the DNA is better explained by TRBJ2-7, so the J call may be wrong. Germline lookup yields CDR1 MNHEY and CDR2 SVGAGI. The CDR3 is 15 residues long. This CDR3 is CAGSYAASGAYEQYF. The CDR3 nucleotides are TGTGCCGGCAGTTACGCGGCTAGCGGGGCCTACGAGCAGTACTTC.

This clonotype came up many times. The chain couples TRBV20-1 to TRBJ2-1; 9 bases are shared with TRBD1. From germline, CDR1 is DFQATT and CDR2 SNEGSKA (reference sequence). J was trimmed by 4 bases and V by 2 bases; bases with no gene match: 6. The CDR3 consists of 15 residues. CDR3 residues: CSARNRQGVYNEQFF. For the CDR3, the DNA is TGCAGTGCTAGAAACCGACAGGGGGTATACAATGAGCAGTTCTTC.

The V call is TRBV20-1, the J call TRBJ2-3; no clear D. The CDR3 runs to 13 residues. Germline CDR1 reads DFQATT; CDR2 reads SNEGSKA (reference sequence). The V end lost 6 bases, the J end lost 0 bases, and 10 bases lay between the germline ends. The CDR3 sequence is CSAAGLSTDTQYF. CDR3 bases: TGCAGTGCCGCAGGCCTTAGCACAGATACGCAGTATTTT.

This clonotype has more than one count but fewer than ten. This sequence joins TRBV11-2 and TRBJ2-2; D unclear. The CDR3 consists of 13 residues. With 8 bases removed from V and 5 bases from J, the gap between germline ends came to 12 bases. Per the germline V gene, CDR1 is SGHAT and CDR2 is FQNNGV. The CDR3 loop is CASLFGVTGELFF. CDR3 DNA: TGTGCCAGCCTCTTTGGGGTTACCGGGGAGCTGTTTTTT.

The rearrangement uses TRBV15 and TRBJ2-1; the D gene could be TRBD1 or TRBD2 (5 bases each). Per the germline V gene, CDR1 is LNHNV and CDR2 is YYDKDF (reference sequence). Trimming pared 5 bases from V and 0 bases from J, leaving 11 bases between. The CDR3 is 15 residues long. The DNA for the CDR3 is TGTGCCACCAGCCCCGGGACCCACTCCTACAATGAGCAGTTCTTC. Protein product: CATSPGTHSYNEQFF.

The V call is TRBV29-1, the J call TRBJ1-4; 8 nucleotides align to TRBD1. V was clipped by 1 base and J by 3 bases; unmatched bases: 4. Per the germline V gene, CDR1 is SQVTM and CDR2 is ANQGSEA. CDR3 length: 15 amino acids. CDR3 residues: CSVEGTRGPNEKLFF. The CDR3 nucleotides are TGCAGCGTTGAAGGGACCAGGGGGCCTAATGAAAAACTGTTTTTT.

The chain is built from TRBV7-9 and TRBJ1-1; D is unclear. Between the trimmed V and J ends, which lost 5 bases and 0 bases, there was a span of 13 bases. The CDR3 has 15 residues. Germline CDR1 reads SEHNR; CDR2 reads FQNEAQ (reference sequence). The CDR3 spells CASSPRRSVNTEAFF. CDR3 DNA: TGTGCCAGCAGCCCCCGACGTAGCGTGAACACTGAAGCTTTCTTT.

This clonotype has only a few counts. The V and J genes are TRBV25-1 and TRBJ2-4; 9 bases are a match to TRBD1. The germline V gene encodes CDR1 MGHDK and CDR2 SYGVNS. The length of the CDR3 is 11 residues. V lost 8 bases, J lost 12 bases, and 5 bases stayed unmatched. CDR3 nucleotide sequence: TGTGCCAGCGGGACAGGGTACGGTCAGTACTTC. Residues: CASGTGYGQYF.

This chain's CDR3 is CASRATTNEKLFF. In DNA, the CDR3 is TGTGCCAGCAGGGCCACAACTAATGAAAAACTGTTTTTT. The gene calls are TRBV18 and TRBJ1-4; D remains ambiguous. Germline-derived CDR1 and CDR2 are KGHSH and LQKENI. Trimming took off 8 bases at V and 0 bases at J, with 7 bases between the two ends. The CDR3 spans 13 residues.

This chain joins TRBV15 and TRBJ1-2; D might be TRBD1 (6 bases). The CDR3 has 14 amino acids. Trimming took off 1 base at V and 4 bases at J, with 10 bases between the two ends. Germline V lookup: CDR1 LNHNV, CDR2 YYDKDF (reference sequence). CDR3 loop: CATSRGGQFYGYTF. CDR3 nucleotides: TGTGCCACCAGCAGAGGAGGACAGTTCTATGGCTACACCTTC.

V and J are TRBV10-3 and TRBJ2-1; a possible D gene is TRBD2 (7 bases). There are 16 residues in the CDR3. Germline V gene data show CDR1 as ENHRY and CDR2 as SYGVKD. The V and J ends lost 6 bases and 1 base respectively, with 16 bases between them. The CDR3 is CAIRGEGERSYNEQFF. CDR3 DNA: TGTGCCATCAGAGGGGAGGGGGAGAGATCCTACAATGAGCAGTTCTTC.

The table lists this clonotype with a few counts. The rearrangement uses TRBV5-1 and TRBJ1-1, with 9 bases matching TRBD1. The germline V gene has CDR1 SGHRS and CDR2 YFSETQ. CDR3 size: 16 residues. V gave up 7 bases and J gave up 1 base; unmatched junction bases: 11. CDR3 region: CASSPRDRAGNTEAFF. CDR3 bases: TGCGCCAGCTCCCCTAGGGACAGGGCGGGGAACACTGAAGCTTTCTTT.

This chain links TRBV12-3 or TRBV12-4 with TRBJ2-3, with D maybe TRBD1 (6 bases). The CDR3 contains 16 residues. Trimming shortened V by 6 bases and J by 1 base, and 17 bases separated the two germline ends. The CDR3 nucleotides are TGTGCCAGCAGCCTCCGGAACAGACAGGGCACAGATACGCAGTATTTT. Translation: CASSLRNRQGTDTQYF.

This clonotype was counted a few times. The chain combines TRBV15 with TRBJ2-1; 7 bases match TRBD2. Germline-derived CDR1 and CDR2 are LNHNV and YYDKDF (reference sequence). Unmatched junction bases numbered 8, after V lost 8 bases and J lost 1 base. The CDR3 totals 15 residues. CDR3 nucleotides: TGTGCCACCTGTGAAGCGGGAAGTTCCTACAATGAGCAGTTCTTC. It codes for CATCEAGSSYNEQFF.

This clonotype has more than one count but fewer than ten. The chain recombines TRBV6-1 with TRBJ2-1, with a tentative D call TRBD1 (5 bases). Trimming took off 7 bases at V and 9 bases at J, with 13 bases between the two ends. There are 12 residues in the CDR3. CDR1 is MNHNS and CDR2 is SASEGT in the germline V gene. This chain's CDR3 is CASTLRQTEQFF. The CDR3 DNA follows: TGTGCCAGCACCCTTAGACAGACTGAGCAGTTCTTC.

This chain links TRBV28 with TRBJ2-3; 12 bases match TRBD2. V lost 3 bases and J lost 6; bases outside the gene matches: 4. CDR1 and CDR2 from the germline V gene are MDHEN and SYDVKM. The CDR3 is 15 amino acids. Written as DNA, the CDR3 is TGTGCCAGCAGTTTCCTAGCGGGAGGGGGGGATACGCAGTATTTT. Amino acid sequence: CASSFLAGGGDTQYF.

This clonotype was recorded only once. This chain joins TRBV10-3 and TRBJ2-3, with 9 bases identical to TRBD2. Germline V lookup: CDR1 ENHRY, CDR2 SYGVKD. V was clipped by 8 bases and J by 4 bases; unmatched bases: 10. The CDR3 is made up of 15 amino acids. The CDR3 DNA follows: TGTGCCATCGCAGCGGGAGGAAAGGGCGCAGATACGCAGTATTTT. It encodes CAIAAGGKGADTQYF.

This clonotype was counted between two and nine times. The chain is built from TRBV20-1 and TRBJ2-3; D remains unclear. The V gene's germline CDR1 is DFQATT and CDR2 SNEGSKA (reference sequence). Trimming removed 5 bases at V and 2 bases at J, with 8 bases between. The length of the CDR3 is 12 residues. The CDR3 sequence is CSAQTHTDTQYF. The CDR3 region has the DNA TGCAGTGCTCAGACTCACACAGATACGCAGTATTTT.

This sequence joins TRBV29-1 and TRBJ2-3; D might be TRBD2 (5 bases). This CDR3 has 12 residues. The germline V gene encodes CDR1 SQVTM and CDR2 ANQGSEA. Trimming left V 3 bases short and J 5 bases short, with 9 bases between. For the CDR3, the DNA is TGCAGCGTTGATGTCGGGGTAGATACGCAGTATTTT. Its translation: CSVDVGVDTQYF.

The chain is built from TRBV3-1 and TRBJ1-6; D is unresolved. CDR1 and CDR2 (germline): LGHDT, YNNKEL (reference sequence). The CDR3 contains 12 residues. V gave up 1 base and J gave up 15 bases, with 10 bases separating them. CDR3 nucleotides: TGTGCCAGCAGCCAAGCTTTTCACGGCCTCCACTTT. Amino acid sequence: CASSQAFHGLHF.

This clonotype was recorded once. The chain has TRBV6-6 and TRBJ2-5, with D perhaps given as TRBD1 or TRBD2 (6 bases each). The V end lost 10 bases, the J end lost 4 bases, and 22 bases lay between the germline ends. Germline V lookup: CDR1 MNHNY, CDR2 SVGAGI (reference sequence). CDR3 length equals 15 residues. This CDR3 is CATFGIRGEVETQYF. DNA for the CDR3: TGTGCCACCTTCGGTATTAGGGGGGAAGTAGAGACCCAGTACTTC.

A few counts support this clonotype. V is TRBV7-2 and J is TRBJ2-1; 9 positions match TRBD1. V shed 3 bases and J 6 bases; nucleotides not matched to a gene: 6. CDR1 is SGHTA, CDR2 FQGNSA, per germline. The CDR3 length is 15 residues. Here the CDR3 reads CASSFTGTGSNEQFF. The DNA for the CDR3 is TGTGCCAGCAGCTTTACCGGGACAGGGTCCAATGAGCAGTTCTTC.

This chain connects TRBV6-5 to TRBJ2-3; 13 positions agree with TRBD2. Unmatched junction bases numbered 6, after V lost 5 bases and J lost 4 bases. The CDR3 has 16 amino acids. Germline loops: CDR1 MNHEY, CDR2 SVGAGI. CDR3 in amino acids: CASSTRLAGGPDTQYF. CDR3 in DNA: TGTGCCAGCAGTACCCGACTAGCGGGAGGACCAGATACGCAGTATTTT.

DNA for the CDR3: TGTGCCATCAGTAGGACTAGCGGGCCGCCAGGGACCCAGTACTTC. Translation: CAISRTSGPPGTQYF. The chain is built from TRBV10-3 and TRBJ2-5, with 11 bases aligning to TRBD2. The CDR3 spans 15 residues. Germline V lookup: CDR1 ENHRY, CDR2 SYGVKD. The V segment lost 5 bases and the J segment 7 bases; nucleotides outside the gene matches: 9.

In DNA form, the CDR3 reads TGTGCCAGCAGCAAAATAGCGGGGGCGATAGCCAAAAACATTCAGTACTTC. As protein: CASSKIAGAIAKNIQYF. The rearrangement joins TRBV7-2 to TRBJ2-4; 9 nucleotides align to TRBD2. The germline V gene has CDR1 SGHTA and CDR2 FQGNSA. The CDR3 totals 17 residues. V gave up 5 bases and J gave up 0 bases; unmatched junction bases: 8.